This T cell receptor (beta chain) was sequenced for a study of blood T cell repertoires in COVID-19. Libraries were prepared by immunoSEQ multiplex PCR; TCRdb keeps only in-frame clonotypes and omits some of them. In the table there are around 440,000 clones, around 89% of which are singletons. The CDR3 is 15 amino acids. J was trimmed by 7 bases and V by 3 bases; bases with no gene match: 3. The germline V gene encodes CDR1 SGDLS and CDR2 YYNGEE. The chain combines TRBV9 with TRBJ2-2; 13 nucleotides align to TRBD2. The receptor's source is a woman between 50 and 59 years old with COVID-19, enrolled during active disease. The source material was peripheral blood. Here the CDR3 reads CASSAGLAGVGELFF. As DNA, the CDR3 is TGTGCCAGCAGCGCCGGACTAGCGGGGGTCGGGGAGCTGTTTTTT.